This is a list of T cell receptor beta chains from one sample in a study of human thymus T cells. Method: immunoSEQ multiplex PCR; TCRdb's copy keeps in-frame clones and lacks some. The sample records 86,000 or so clones, around 96% being singletons. Sequencing input: thymus tissue. The receptors shown here come from a boy under two years old with a congenital heart defect but otherwise immunologically healthy. Both conserved end residues are part of each CDR3. The order of the fields is J gene, clone size, V gene, D gene, CDR3 protein, CDR3 DNA. D genes are given only for firm matches. Only part of the rows carry a size: once, few, many, or a class if the clone is expanded.

J: TRBJ1-5
size: -
V: TRBV23-1
D: TRBD1
CDR3: CASSEWGQLSNQPQHF
DNA: TGCGCCAGCAGCGAGTGGGGACAGCTTAGCAATCAGCCCCAGCATTTT

J: TRBJ1-3
size: -
V: TRBV4-2
D: -
CDR3: CASSTTAGNTIYF
DNA: TGTGCCAGCAGCACGACGGCTGGAAACACCATATATTTT

J: TRBJ2-5
size: -
V: TRBV13
D: -
CDR3: CASSVAQYF
DNA: TGTGCCAGCAGCGTGGCCCAGTACTTC

J: TRBJ2-1
size: -
V: TRBV6-6
D: -
CDR3: CAILVGGPYNEQFF
DNA: TGTGCCATCCTTGTGGGGGGTCCCTACAATGAGCAGTTCTTC

J: TRBJ1-6
size: -
V: TRBV11-3
D: -
CDR3: CASSFTGLNSPLHF
DNA: TGTGCCAGCAGCTTTACAGGGCTGAATTCACCCCTCCACTTT

J: TRBJ1-2
size: -
V: TRBV5-1
D: -
CDR3: CASSLPGVRAGYTF
DNA: TGCGCCAGCAGCTTGCCAGGGGTAAGGGCTGGCTACACCTTC

J: TRBJ2-3
size: -
V: TRBV6-5
D: TRBD1
CDR3: CASSYWGQGAYTQYF
DNA: TGTGCCAGCAGTTACTGGGGACAGGGGGCATATACGCAGTATTTT

J: TRBJ2-5
size: -
V: TRBV28
D: TRBD2
CDR3: CASSSPIRWVLAGGPSFLQETQYF
DNA: TGTGCCAGCAGTTCCCCCATCCGTTGGGTTCTAGCGGGAGGGCCCTCCTTCCTCCAAGAGACCCAGTACTTC

J: TRBJ1-2
size: -
V: TRBV4-3
D: -
CDR3: CASSQGDRFYGYTF
DNA: TGCGCCAGCAGCCAAGGGGACCGCTTCTATGGCTACACCTTC

J: TRBJ1-4
size: -
V: TRBV7-3
D: TRBD1
CDR3: CASSCGQGVNRTTNEKLFF
DNA: TGTGCCAGCAGCTGTGGACAGGGGGTTAACCGAACAACTAATGAAAAACTGTTTTTT

J: TRBJ2-5
size: few
V: TRBV27
D: -
CDR3: CASSLSQEIQETQYF
DNA: TGTGCCAGCAGTCTAAGTCAGGAGATACAAGAGACCCAGTACTTC

J: TRBJ2-7
size: -
V: TRBV4-2
D: -
CDR3: CASSQDPFWEQYF
DNA: TGTGCCAGCAGCCAAGATCCTTTCTGGGAACAGTACTTC

J: TRBJ2-7
size: -
V: TRBV11-2
D: TRBD2
CDR3: CASSRGLARSYEQYF
DNA: TGTGCCAGCAGTCGGGGACTAGCGCGGTCCTACGAGCAGTACTTC

J: TRBJ2-7
size: -
V: TRBV18
D: -
CDR3: CASSPRGNYHEQYF
DNA: TGTGCCAGCTCACCTCGGGGAAACTACCACGAGCAGTACTTC

J: TRBJ1-2
size: once
V: TRBV27
D: TRBD1
CDR3: CASSSGTENCPVYTF
DNA: TGTGCCAGCAGTTCCGGGACAGAGAACTGTCCTGTTTACACCTTC

J: TRBJ1-3
size: -
V: TRBV7-2
D: -
CDR3: CASSALQGSGNTIYF
DNA: TGTGCCAGCAGCGCTTTACAAGGATCTGGAAACACCATATATTTT

J: TRBJ1-1
size: -
V: TRBV4-1
D: -
CDR3: CASSQKDGNTEAFF
DNA: TGCGCCAGCAGCCAAAAGGACGGGAACACTGAAGCTTTCTTT

J: TRBJ1-1
size: -
V: TRBV5-3
D: -
CDR3: CARSLRVQDTEAFF
DNA: TGTGCCAGAAGCTTGAGGGTACAGGACACTGAAGCTTTCTTT

J: TRBJ1-4
size: -
V: TRBV4-2
D: TRBD1
CDR3: CASSPTDREGKLFF
DNA: TGTGCCAGCAGCCCCACTGACAGGGAGGGAAAACTGTTTTTT

J: TRBJ2-1
size: -
V: TRBV10-1
D: -
CDR3: CAGHSGSSYNEQFF
DNA: TGCGCCGGCCATAGCGGTAGCTCCTACAATGAGCAGTTCTTC

J: TRBJ1-1
size: -
V: TRBV15
D: -
CDR3: CATSRDYANLNTEAFF
DNA: TGTGCCACCAGCAGAGATTACGCCAACTTGAACACTGAAGCTTTCTTT

J: TRBJ2-7
size: -
V: TRBV27
D: TRBD1
CDR3: CASSSPGQGVTYEQYF
DNA: TGTGCCAGCAGTTCACCGGGACAGGGGGTAACCTACGAGCAGTACTTC

J: TRBJ2-1
size: -
V: TRBV5-4
D: -
CDR3: CASSFIHPGSYNEQFF
DNA: TGTGCCAGCAGCTTCATTCACCCAGGCAGCTACAATGAGCAGTTCTTC

J: TRBJ2-7
size: -
V: TRBV2
D: TRBD1
CDR3: CASRVGQAPYEQYF
DNA: TGTGCCAGCAGAGTAGGACAGGCCCCCTACGAGCAGTACTTC